This is a list of T cell receptor beta chains from one sample in a study of T cell responses to AZD1222 COVID-19 vaccine. Sequencing used immunoSEQ multiplex PCR; TCRdb keeps in-frame clones, though not all of them. The data show 80,000 to 100,000 clones, under 90% seen once. Sample: peripheral blood, taken on day 0 of MenACWY control vaccination. The receptor source for this set is an adult in good health. The CDR3 runs from the conserved cysteine through the conserved F or W. The D gene is left open where the match is weak. The size field is filled for only some rows; it gives once, few, many or a size class.

cdr3_nt: TGCGCCAGCAGCCCGCCGAAAGTCAGAAACACTGAAGCTTTCTTT
cdr3_aa: CASSPPKVRNTEAFF
d_call: -
j_call: TRBJ1-1
v_call: TRBV5-1
clone_size: -

cdr3_nt: TGTGCCAGCAGTTTATTCGGGACAGAGAATTCACCCCTCCACTTT
cdr3_aa: CASSLFGTENSPLHF
d_call: TRBD1
j_call: TRBJ1-6
v_call: TRBV28
clone_size: -

cdr3_nt: TGTGCCAGCGGACGTTCGGGGCAGGGCGGTCAGCCCCAGCATTTT
cdr3_aa: CASGRSGQGGQPQHF
d_call: -
j_call: TRBJ1-5
v_call: TRBV9
clone_size: -

cdr3_nt: TGTGCCAGTAGTATTTCGTCGGGGACTAACTATGGCTACACCTTC
cdr3_aa: CASSISSGTNYGYTF
d_call: -
j_call: TRBJ1-2
v_call: TRBV19
clone_size: -

cdr3_nt: TGCGCCAGCAGCCAAGAGGGCAGGGCACACCAGCCCCAGCATTTT
cdr3_aa: CASSQEGRAHQPQHF
d_call: -
j_call: TRBJ1-5
v_call: TRBV4-1
clone_size: -

cdr3_nt: TGTGCCAGTACAATTCAGGGGACCGGGGAGCTGTTTTTT
cdr3_aa: CASTIQGTGELFF
d_call: -
j_call: TRBJ2-2
v_call: TRBV7-3
clone_size: -

cdr3_nt: TGTGCCAGCAGCTTCGCAGGGGGCAGCGGGGAGCTGTTTTTT
cdr3_aa: CASSFAGGSGELFF
d_call: TRBD1
j_call: TRBJ2-2
v_call: TRBV11-3
clone_size: -

cdr3_nt: TGTGCCAGCAGCTTGGCCGCTCGGGACACCAACTATGGCTACACCTTC
cdr3_aa: CASSLAARDTNYGYTF
d_call: -
j_call: TRBJ1-2
v_call: TRBV5-4
clone_size: -

cdr3_nt: TGTGCCAGCAGCGGAGACACCGGGGAGCTGTTTTTT
cdr3_aa: CASSGDTGELFF
d_call: -
j_call: TRBJ2-2
v_call: TRBV7-2
clone_size: once

cdr3_nt: TGTGCCAGCAGTTACGAGGGGAGGGAAGCTTTCTTT
cdr3_aa: CASSYEGREAFF
d_call: -
j_call: TRBJ1-1
v_call: TRBV6-2/TRBV6-3
clone_size: -

cdr3_nt: TGCGCCAGCAGCCACATAAGCGGGGAGTTCACAGATACGCAGTATTTT
cdr3_aa: CASSHISGEFTDTQYF
d_call: TRBD2
j_call: TRBJ2-3
v_call: TRBV4-3
clone_size: -

cdr3_nt: TGTGCCAGCAGCCAAGATAGTACGGCTTTCTTT
cdr3_aa: CASSQDSTAFF
d_call: -
j_call: TRBJ1-1
v_call: TRBV3-1/TRBV3-2
clone_size: few

cdr3_nt: TGTGCCAGCAGTGAGGCAGCGGAAATTTCACCCCTCCACTTT
cdr3_aa: CASSEAAEISPLHF
d_call: -
j_call: TRBJ1-6
v_call: TRBV25-1
clone_size: -

cdr3_nt: TGTGCCAGTATGAGGTCAGTTCGGAATGGCTACACCTTC
cdr3_aa: CASMRSVRNGYTF
d_call: -
j_call: TRBJ1-2
v_call: TRBV19
clone_size: -

cdr3_nt: TGTGCCAGTAGCCTGACACTACAGAACACTGAAGCTTTCTTT
cdr3_aa: CASSLTLQNTEAFF
d_call: -
j_call: TRBJ1-1
v_call: TRBV19
clone_size: -

cdr3_nt: TGCAGCGGTCAGACTAGCGGGGTTGAGCAGTTCTTC
cdr3_aa: CSGQTSGVEQFF
d_call: TRBD2
j_call: TRBJ2-1
v_call: TRBV29-1
clone_size: -

cdr3_nt: TGTGCCAGCAGTGATGGCCATAACTCCTACAATGAGCAGTTCTTC
cdr3_aa: CASSDGHNSYNEQFF
d_call: -
j_call: TRBJ2-1
v_call: TRBV25-1
clone_size: -

cdr3_nt: -
cdr3_aa: CASSVGPGGPTDTQYF
d_call: -
j_call: TRBJ2-3
v_call: TRBV9
clone_size: -

cdr3_nt: TGCGCCAGCAGCCCCCAGACAGTCAACTATGGCTACACCTTC
cdr3_aa: CASSPQTVNYGYTF
d_call: -
j_call: TRBJ1-2
v_call: TRBV5-1
clone_size: -

cdr3_nt: TGTGCCAGCAGCGAAAATTTCTATAATTCACCCCTCCACTTT
cdr3_aa: CASSENFYNSPLHF
d_call: -
j_call: TRBJ1-6
v_call: TRBV7-9
clone_size: -

cdr3_nt: TGTGCCGGGTCAGGGACAGGTGTAAACGAGCAGTACTTC
cdr3_aa: CAGSGTGVNEQYF
d_call: TRBD1
j_call: TRBJ2-7
v_call: TRBV10-3
clone_size: once

cdr3_nt: TGTGCCAGCAGCGATTCGGACAGGGCCCCCTCCTACGAGCAGTACTTC
cdr3_aa: CASSDSDRAPSYEQYF
d_call: TRBD1
j_call: TRBJ2-7
v_call: TRBV11-1
clone_size: once

cdr3_nt: TGTGCCACCAGTGATCCCGACGCAATCCAAGAGACCCAGTACTTC
cdr3_aa: CATSDPDAIQETQYF
d_call: -
j_call: TRBJ2-5
v_call: TRBV24-1
clone_size: -

cdr3_nt: TGTGCCAGCAGCGTCCGCACATTGGACACCATATATTTT
cdr3_aa: CASSVRTLDTIYF
d_call: -
j_call: TRBJ1-3
v_call: TRBV5-4
clone_size: -

cdr3_nt: TGCGCCAGCAGCCAAAACAGGCGGAATGAAAAACTGTTTTTT
cdr3_aa: CASSQNRRNEKLFF
d_call: -
j_call: TRBJ1-4
v_call: TRBV4-3
clone_size: -

cdr3_nt: TGCAGCGTCTTCGCGGGCACAGATACGCAGTATTTT
cdr3_aa: CSVFAGTDTQYF
d_call: -
j_call: TRBJ2-3
v_call: TRBV29-1
clone_size: -

cdr3_nt: TGCGCCAGCAGTGGGCCCGGTCTCTACGAGCAGTACTTC
cdr3_aa: CASSGPGLYEQYF
d_call: -
j_call: TRBJ2-7
v_call: TRBV10-1
clone_size: once

cdr3_nt: TGTGCCAGCAGCTTGGTGGGGGACTCTGGAAACACCATATATTTT
cdr3_aa: CASSLVGDSGNTIYF
d_call: -
j_call: TRBJ1-3
v_call: TRBV5-4
clone_size: -

cdr3_nt: TGTGCCAGCAGTGGAAACCCCGGGCCCTCAAGGGGTGGCTACACCTTC
cdr3_aa: CASSGNPGPSRGGYTF
d_call: -
j_call: TRBJ1-2
v_call: TRBV6-1
clone_size: few

cdr3_nt: TGTGCCTGGACCTACAGGGGAGTAGGTGAAGCTTTCTTT
cdr3_aa: CAWTYRGVGEAFF
d_call: TRBD1
j_call: TRBJ1-1
v_call: TRBV30
clone_size: many

cdr3_nt: TGTGCCAGCAGCTCGGGGGGGGACATCTCTGGAAACACCATATATTTT
cdr3_aa: CASSSGGDISGNTIYF
d_call: -
j_call: TRBJ1-3
v_call: TRBV11-2
clone_size: -

cdr3_nt: TGTGCCAGCAGTCGACCCGTGGGGGGGCGAACCGGGGAGCTGTTTTTT
cdr3_aa: CASSRPVGGRTGELFF
d_call: -
j_call: TRBJ2-2
v_call: TRBV28
clone_size: -

cdr3_nt: TGTGCCAGTAGGGGGCTAGCGGGAGACACCGGGGAGCTGTTTTTT
cdr3_aa: CASRGLAGDTGELFF
d_call: TRBD2
j_call: TRBJ2-2
v_call: TRBV19
clone_size: -

cdr3_nt: TGTGCCAGCAGCCCGACCCCCACTAACTATGGCTACACCTTC
cdr3_aa: CASSPTPTNYGYTF
d_call: -
j_call: TRBJ1-2
v_call: TRBV27
clone_size: -

cdr3_nt: TGTGCCTGGATCAGGATTCCTGAAGCTTTCTTT
cdr3_aa: CAWIRIPEAFF
d_call: -
j_call: TRBJ1-1
v_call: TRBV30
clone_size: -

cdr3_nt: TGTGCCAGCAGTGCCCCGGGACAGTACACTGAAGCTTTCTTT
cdr3_aa: CASSAPGQYTEAFF
d_call: TRBD1
j_call: TRBJ1-1
v_call: TRBV6-2/TRBV6-3
clone_size: -

cdr3_nt: TGCGCCAGCAGCGCTGAACAGGGGGGCTATGGCTACACCTTC
cdr3_aa: CASSAEQGGYGYTF
d_call: TRBD1
j_call: TRBJ1-2
v_call: TRBV5-1
clone_size: -

cdr3_nt: TGTGCCAGCAACTTAGGACCATTCACAGATACGCAGTATTTT
cdr3_aa: CASNLGPFTDTQYF
d_call: -
j_call: TRBJ2-3
v_call: TRBV7-2
clone_size: -

cdr3_nt: TGTGCCAGCAGTGACGGGGCTGCCGGTTCCTACGAGCAGTACTTC
cdr3_aa: CASSDGAAGSYEQYF
d_call: -
j_call: TRBJ2-7
v_call: TRBV25-1
clone_size: medium-sized

cdr3_nt: TGTGCCAGCAGTTTGGACAGGATCTATGGCTACACCTTC
cdr3_aa: CASSLDRIYGYTF
d_call: TRBD1
j_call: TRBJ1-2
v_call: TRBV6-2/TRBV6-3
clone_size: once

cdr3_nt: TGTGCCAGCAGCTCAGGGGGCGGCAATCAGCCCCAGCATTTT
cdr3_aa: CASSSGGGNQPQHF
d_call: TRBD1
j_call: TRBJ1-5
v_call: TRBV7-2
clone_size: -

cdr3_nt: TGCAGTGCTAGTAAGCCCTCCGGGGGGTTAAATCAGCCCCAGCATTTT
cdr3_aa: CSASKPSGGLNQPQHF
d_call: -
j_call: TRBJ1-5
v_call: TRBV20-1
clone_size: -

cdr3_nt: TGCGCCAGCAGCTTAGACAGGATGGTCAATCAGCCCCAGCATTTT
cdr3_aa: CASSLDRMVNQPQHF
d_call: -
j_call: TRBJ1-5
v_call: TRBV4-3
clone_size: -

cdr3_nt: TGTGCCAGCAGTTCCGCCCGGAGGACCCAGTACTTC
cdr3_aa: CASSSARRTQYF
d_call: -
j_call: TRBJ2-5
v_call: TRBV7-2
clone_size: -

cdr3_nt: TGCGCCAGCAGCTTGGAGGTGGTAGGCTATGGCTACACCTTC
cdr3_aa: CASSLEVVGYGYTF
d_call: -
j_call: TRBJ1-2
v_call: TRBV5-1
clone_size: -

cdr3_nt: TGTGCCAGCAGCTTCCGACAGTCAGTTCAGCCCCAGCATTTT
cdr3_aa: CASSFRQSVQPQHF
d_call: -
j_call: TRBJ1-5
v_call: TRBV5-6
clone_size: -

cdr3_nt: TGTGCCAGCAGCGCATTGGACCGGGAGACCCAGTACTTC
cdr3_aa: CASSALDRETQYF
d_call: -
j_call: TRBJ2-5
v_call: TRBV7-6
clone_size: -

cdr3_nt: TGCGCCAGCAGCCAAGATATAGTCGGGGGTACAAACACCGGGGAGCTGTTTTTT
cdr3_aa: CASSQDIVGGTNTGELFF
d_call: -
j_call: TRBJ2-2
v_call: TRBV4-3
clone_size: once

cdr3_nt: TGTGCCAGCAGCTCCGGGACAGATTATGGCTACACCTTC
cdr3_aa: CASSSGTDYGYTF
d_call: TRBD1
j_call: TRBJ1-2
v_call: TRBV28
clone_size: -

cdr3_nt: TGTGCCAGCAGTGAAATCGGCCCCAGCGAGCAGTACTTC
cdr3_aa: CASSEIGPSEQYF
d_call: -
j_call: TRBJ2-7
v_call: TRBV6-1
clone_size: -

cdr3_nt: TGTGCCAGCAGCCAAGTCCTCGGGGGCGCAAACACCCTATATGGCTACACCTTC
cdr3_aa: CASSQVLGGANTLYGYTF
d_call: -
j_call: TRBJ1-2
v_call: TRBV7-9
clone_size: -

cdr3_nt: TGTGCCAGCAGGAGTACAGGGGGCTATGGCTACACCTTC
cdr3_aa: CASRSTGGYGYTF
d_call: TRBD1
j_call: TRBJ1-2
v_call: TRBV28
clone_size: -

cdr3_nt: TGTGCCAGCAGGCCTTACGGGGTAGGGAACACTGAAGCTTTCTTT
cdr3_aa: CASRPYGVGNTEAFF
d_call: -
j_call: TRBJ1-1
v_call: TRBV28
clone_size: -